This T cell receptor (beta chain) was captured by sequencing in a study of shared clonotypes between healthy human individuals. General study results and limits: On the whole, naive subsets had larger estimated richness than memory subsets had.

On this clone itself: Its matching antigen is unknown. Other nucleotide sequences from this sample produce the same CDR3.

This CDR3 contains 14 residues. Deletions cut 3 bases from V and 1 base from J, with 9 bases between. The germline CDR1 and CDR2 sequences are MDHEN and SYDVKM. This table comes from immunoSEQ multiplex PCR, and its TCRdb copy is limited to in-frame clones, with some not included. This sample has about 2.4 million clones, with 93% found just once. This sequence originates from a man younger than 30 in good health. Some clones in this sample may be carry-over from other donors' samples. The sample was naive CD4+ T cells from PBMCs. Subset indicated: CD45RA+ positively selected. The genes are TRBV28 and TRBJ1-1, with D possibly TRBD1 on 5 matching bases. CDR3 DNA sequence: TGTGCCAGCAGTTTTGCGGGGGGGAACACTGAAGCTTTCTTT. Amino acids: CASSFAGGNTEAFF.